This is a list of T cell receptor beta chains from one sample in a study of blood T cells in healthy people across ages. One entry per CDR3 protein results from TCRdb running MiXCR on the 5' RACE reads. The table has approximately 680,000 distinct CDR3 sequences, about 34% seen once. The sample was blood. All receptors derive from a woman older than 75 in good health. Both conserved end residues are part of each CDR3. Each record gives: V gene, clone size, J gene, D gene, CDR3 DNA, CDR3 protein. D genes are given only for firm matches. Part of the rows lack a size; the others show once, few, many or a class for expanded clones.

v_call: TRBV20-1; clone_size: .; j_call: TRBJ1-1; d_call: .; cdr3_nt: TGCAGGGCTAGAGGTGTCAGGGATGGGGCTTTCTTT; cdr3_aa: CRARGVRDGAFF
v_call: TRBV2; clone_size: few; j_call: TRBJ2-2; d_call: .; cdr3_nt: TGTGCCAGCAGTGAGGAGTCAGGGCGCTTCGACACCGGGGAGCTGTTTTTT; cdr3_aa: CASSEESGRFDTGELFF
v_call: TRBV9; clone_size: .; j_call: TRBJ1-6; d_call: .; cdr3_nt: TGTGCCAGCAGCGTGAAGGGAAATAATTCACCCCTCCACTTT; cdr3_aa: CASSVKGNNSPLHF
v_call: TRBV2; clone_size: many; j_call: TRBJ2-3; d_call: TRBD2; cdr3_nt: TGTGCCAGCAGCGCCGGGACTAGCGGGGTCACAGATACGCAGTATTTT; cdr3_aa: CASSAGTSGVTDTQYF
v_call: TRBV20-1; clone_size: .; j_call: TRBJ1-2; d_call: .; cdr3_nt: TGCAGTGCTAGACCCGGAGCTAACTATGGCTACACCTTC; cdr3_aa: CSARPGANYGYTF
v_call: TRBV9; clone_size: many; j_call: TRBJ2-3; d_call: .; cdr3_nt: TGTGCCAGCAGCGTTCCCTCGTCAGGGCCAGATACGCAGTATTTT; cdr3_aa: CASSVPSSGPDTQYF
v_call: TRBV20-1; clone_size: .; j_call: TRBJ2-5; d_call: .; cdr3_nt: TGCAGTGCTAGAGTGGGGTCAGGGACCGAGACCCAGTACTTC; cdr3_aa: CSARVGSGTETQYF
v_call: TRBV5-6; clone_size: many; j_call: TRBJ2-6; d_call: .; cdr3_nt: TGTGCCAGCAGCCCGTTACATAACTCTGGGGCCAACGTCCTGACTTTC; cdr3_aa: CASSPLHNSGANVLTF
v_call: TRBV11-2; clone_size: few; j_call: TRBJ1-1; d_call: .; cdr3_nt: TGTGCCAGCAGCTTAGTCGGAGGAGGTCGGGAAGCTTTCTTT; cdr3_aa: CASSLVGGGREAFF
v_call: TRBV18; clone_size: .; j_call: TRBJ1-1; d_call: .; cdr3_nt: TGTGCCAGCTCACGAACCGGGCCAGAGATGAACACTGAAGCTTTCTTT; cdr3_aa: CASSRTGPEMNTEAFF
v_call: TRBV11-2; clone_size: .; j_call: TRBJ1-5; d_call: .; cdr3_nt: TGTGCCAGCAGCTTAGACGGAAAAAGCAATCAGCCCCAGCATTTT; cdr3_aa: CASSLDGKSNQPQHF
v_call: TRBV4-2; clone_size: many; j_call: TRBJ1-4; d_call: .; cdr3_nt: TGTGCCAGCAGCCAAGTGTCAGCCGTTAATGAAAAACTGTTTTTT; cdr3_aa: CASSQVSAVNEKLFF
v_call: TRBV5-1; clone_size: once; j_call: TRBJ2-7; d_call: TRBD2; cdr3_nt: TGCGCCAGCGGCTTGGCTGGGACTAGCGGGGTCCGCTCCTACAATGAGCAGTACTTC; cdr3_aa: CASGLAGTSGVRSYNEQYF
v_call: TRBV5-1; clone_size: .; j_call: TRBJ2-3; d_call: .; cdr3_nt: TGCGCCAGCAGCTTGGAAAGCCAGGCAGTTGATACGCAGTATTTT; cdr3_aa: CASSLESQAVDTQYF
v_call: TRBV7-9; clone_size: .; j_call: TRBJ1-1; d_call: .; cdr3_nt: TGTGCCAGCAGCGCCCTCAGGGGCGCCAATGAAGCTTTCTTT; cdr3_aa: CASSALRGANEAFF
v_call: TRBV29-1; clone_size: many; j_call: TRBJ1-1; d_call: .; cdr3_nt: TGCAGCGTGAACCAGGGTAAGAACACTGAAGCTTTCTTT; cdr3_aa: CSVNQGKNTEAFF
v_call: TRBV29-1; clone_size: many; j_call: TRBJ2-7; d_call: .; cdr3_nt: TGCAGCGTTGAAGATCGCTCCCCAGGGAGGTACGAGCAGTACTTC; cdr3_aa: CSVEDRSPGRYEQYF
v_call: TRBV29-1; clone_size: many; j_call: TRBJ2-3; d_call: TRBD1; cdr3_nt: TGCAGCGCCGGGGACAGCAGCACAGATACGCAGTATTTT; cdr3_aa: CSAGDSSTDTQYF
v_call: TRBV6-2/TRBV6-3; clone_size: few; j_call: TRBJ2-3; d_call: TRBD2; cdr3_nt: TGTGCCAGCAGTTACGATCCTTTGACTAGCGTTTCTAGCACAGATACGCAGTATTTT; cdr3_aa: CASSYDPLTSVSSTDTQYF
v_call: TRBV20-1; clone_size: .; j_call: TRBJ2-7; d_call: TRBD1; cdr3_nt: TGCAGTGCTAGGGATCCGGGACAGGGGTCATACGAGCAGTACTTC; cdr3_aa: CSARDPGQGSYEQYF
v_call: TRBV20-1; clone_size: many; j_call: TRBJ2-7; d_call: .; cdr3_nt: TGCAGTGCCGGGGACACCCCCTACGAGCAGTACTTC; cdr3_aa: CSAGDTPYEQYF
v_call: TRBV6-2/TRBV6-3; clone_size: .; j_call: TRBJ2-7; d_call: .; cdr3_nt: TGTGCCAGCGGTCCTTACGGATTTGCCAGCGAGAGAAGGTACGAGCAGTACTTC; cdr3_aa: CASGPYGFASERRYEQYF
v_call: TRBV6-6; clone_size: many; j_call: TRBJ1-6; d_call: .; cdr3_nt: TGTGCCAGCAGCCTCACGGTCTCAACGACCTATAATTCACCCCTCCACTTT; cdr3_aa: CASSLTVSTTYNSPLHF
v_call: TRBV4-1; clone_size: .; j_call: TRBJ1-1; d_call: TRBD1; cdr3_nt: TGCGCCAGCAGCCCCGACAGGGGACGGCGGGCTGAAGCTTTCTTT; cdr3_aa: CASSPDRGRRAEAFF
v_call: TRBV7-2; clone_size: many; j_call: TRBJ1-6; d_call: .; cdr3_nt: TGTGCCAGCAGCGAGGGGGGGAATTCACCCCTCCACTTT; cdr3_aa: CASSEGGNSPLHF
v_call: TRBV5-1; clone_size: many; j_call: TRBJ1-2; d_call: TRBD1; cdr3_nt: TGCGCCAGCAGCACGGACAGGCCAGAAGGCTACACCTTC; cdr3_aa: CASSTDRPEGYTF
v_call: TRBV20-1; clone_size: many; j_call: TRBJ2-1; d_call: .; cdr3_nt: TGCAGTGCCCGGGGCGACTTACTATGGGGGGATGAGCAGTTCTTC; cdr3_aa: CSARGDLLWGDEQFF
v_call: TRBV5-1; clone_size: .; j_call: TRBJ2-7; d_call: TRBD1; cdr3_nt: TGCGCCAGCAGCTCACCGGACAGGGGCGCCTACGAGCAGTACTTC; cdr3_aa: CASSSPDRGAYEQYF
v_call: TRBV5-5; clone_size: many; j_call: TRBJ2-7; d_call: TRBD1; cdr3_nt: TGTGCCAGCAGCCCCCAGACAGGGGAGCAGTACTTC; cdr3_aa: CASSPQTGEQYF
v_call: TRBV7-2; clone_size: .; j_call: TRBJ1-2; d_call: .; cdr3_nt: TGTGCCAGCAGCTTAGCGGGCGGGCATTATAACTATGGCTACACCTTC; cdr3_aa: CASSLAGGHYNYGYTF
v_call: TRBV5-1; clone_size: .; j_call: TRBJ1-4; d_call: .; cdr3_nt: TGCGCCAGCAGCGGCAGGAAGCATTACGAAAAACTGTTTTTT; cdr3_aa: CASSGRKHYEKLFF
v_call: TRBV6-2/TRBV6-3; clone_size: once; j_call: TRBJ2-7; d_call: .; cdr3_nt: TGTGCCAGCACCCACCCATTTGGACAATCGAGCTACGAGCAGTACTTC; cdr3_aa: CASTHPFGQSSYEQYF
v_call: TRBV7-2; clone_size: many; j_call: TRBJ1-4; d_call: .; cdr3_nt: TGTGCCAGCACCCCCAGCATCACTAATGAAAAACTGTTTTTT; cdr3_aa: CASTPSITNEKLFF
v_call: TRBV5-1; clone_size: few; j_call: TRBJ1-1; d_call: .; cdr3_nt: TGCGCCAGCAGCTCCAATGGGGCGAACACTGAAGCTTTCTTT; cdr3_aa: CASSSNGANTEAFF
v_call: TRBV5-1; clone_size: once; j_call: TRBJ2-2; d_call: TRBD1; cdr3_nt: TGCGCCAGCAGCTCCGGGACAGGGGGCTTCACCGGGGAGCGGTTTTTT; cdr3_aa: CASSSGTGGFTGERFF
v_call: TRBV4-2; clone_size: many; j_call: TRBJ2-1; d_call: .; cdr3_nt: TGTGCCAGCAGCCAAGTGCACCAGGGGATCAATGAGCAGTTCTTC; cdr3_aa: CASSQVHQGINEQFF
v_call: TRBV9; clone_size: many; j_call: TRBJ2-3; d_call: .; cdr3_nt: TGTGCCAGCGCTCGGGACTCGGCAACAGATACGCAGTATTTT; cdr3_aa: CASARDSATDTQYF
v_call: TRBV20-1; clone_size: .; j_call: TRBJ2-1; d_call: .; cdr3_nt: TGCAGTGCTAGTCGGGCTAGTGTTGGTGAGCAGTTCTTC; cdr3_aa: CSASRASVGEQFF
v_call: TRBV11-2; clone_size: few; j_call: TRBJ1-6; d_call: .; cdr3_nt: TGTGCCAGCAGCTCGGACACCCGTGGGACACCCCTCCACTTT; cdr3_aa: CASSSDTRGTPLHF
v_call: TRBV4-2; clone_size: once; j_call: TRBJ2-7; d_call: .; cdr3_nt: TGTGCCAGCAGCCAAGGGGGGCAGGGAACATTAAGGGACGAGCAGTACTTC; cdr3_aa: CASSQGGQGTLRDEQYF